The 17 T cell receptor beta chains presented below share a single source sample, sequenced in a study of PD-L1 blockade in urothelial cancer. The time point was: pretreatment peripheral blood. Only in-frame clones appear in the TCRdb table, and some are missing; sequencing was by immunoSEQ multiplex PCR. The table shows 70,000 to 80,000 clones, with around four fifths occurring only once. Sequencing was performed on PBMCs, taken around atezolizumab (anti-PD-L1) treatment. All receptors come from a man aged 35 to 55 with urothelial cancer.

The chain combines TRBV28 with TRBJ2-3; 8 nucleotides line up with TRBD2. This CDR3 is built from 17 residues. Germline CDR1 reads MDHEN; CDR2 reads SYDVKM. The ends lost 4 bases at V and 6 bases at J; junction bases unmatched: 15. CDR3 sequence (DNA): TGTGCCAGCAGTTCGCCCGGGGGGGAGGGCCCCCTCGATACGCAGTATTTT. Translated: CASSSPGGEGPLDTQYF.

The gene calls are TRBV10-3 and TRBJ1-2, with 7 bases fitting TRBD1. Losses at the gene ends were 0 bases for V and 4 bases for J; bases not matched to a gene: 5. CDR1 is ENHRY and CDR2 is SYGVKD in the germline V gene. The CDR3 loop spans 15 amino acids. The CDR3, as DNA: TGTGCCATCAGTGAGTCACCGGGACAGCCCTATGGCTACACCTTC. This gives the protein CAISESPGQPYGYTF.

J is TRBJ2-1 and V is TRBV6-5; D ambiguous. Germline V gene lookup returns CDR1 MNHEY and CDR2 SVGAGI. The CDR3 is 14 amino acids. The V and J ends lost 0 bases and 6 bases respectively, with 9 bases between them. The CDR3: CASSYSAGLNEQFF. The CDR3 coding sequence is TGTGCCAGCAGTTACTCAGCAGGTCTCAATGAGCAGTTCTTC.

This CDR3 reads CASSVLAGGNEQFF. The DNA for the CDR3 is TGTGCCAGCAGCGTACTAGCGGGAGGCAATGAGCAGTTCTTC. The chain links TRBV7-8 to TRBJ2-1; 12 bases line up with TRBD2. Per the germline V gene, CDR1 is SGHVS and CDR2 is FQNEAQ. The CDR3 spans 14 residues. Trimming cost V 5 bases and J 6 bases; bases outside gene matches: 2.

The chain links TRBV4-3 to TRBJ2-1, with 9 nucleotides matching TRBD2. The length of the CDR3 is 16 residues. V shed 3 bases, J shed 7 bases, and the junction held 10 bases outside the gene matches. CDR1 and CDR2 (germline): LGHNA, YSLEER. The CDR3 sequence: CASSQLTLAGRNEQFF. For the CDR3, the DNA is TGCGCCAGCAGCCAGTTAACCCTAGCGGGAAGGAATGAGCAGTTCTTC.

The chain has TRBV6-5 and TRBJ1-5; D is uncertain. The CDR3 contains 15 residues. Germline CDR1 is MNHEY and CDR2 is SVGAGI. V was clipped by 2 bases and J by 0 bases, with 8 bases between them. The CDR3 region is CASSYNQNSNQPQHF. CDR3 bases: TGTGCCAGCAGTTACAACCAGAATAGCAATCAGCCCCAGCATTTT.

This clone was recorded a few times. This sequence joins TRBV11-2 and TRBJ2-2; a possible D gene is TRBD2 (5 bases). CDR1 and CDR2 (germline): SGHAT, FQNNGV. V was pared by 4 bases and J by 2 bases, with 11 bases between. This CDR3 has 15 amino acids. The CDR3 sequence: CASSSWRVNTGELFF. The CDR3 DNA is TGTGCCAGCAGCTCCTGGCGGGTCAACACCGGGGAGCTGTTTTTT.

The chain is built from TRBV11-2 and TRBJ2-2; maybe TRBD2 (5 bases). The germline CDR1 and CDR2 sequences are SGHAT and FQNNGV. The CDR3 sequence is 13 residues long. Trimming left V 8 bases short and J 7 bases short, with 14 bases between. CDR3 in DNA: TGTGCCAGCGGGCCTAGCCGGAGCGGGGAGCTGTTTTTT. Translating it yields CASGPSRSGELFF.

This chain's CDR3 is CAWSVPLAPKETQYF. The DNA for the CDR3 is TGTGCCTGGAGTGTACCCCTAGCGCCCAAAGAGACCCAGTACTTC. The V and J genes are TRBV30 and TRBJ2-5, with D possibly matching TRBD2 (6 bases). The CDR3 sequence is 15 residues long. V lost 0 bases and J lost 3, with 14 bases in between. Per the germline V gene, CDR1 is GTSNPN and CDR2 is SVGIG (reference sequence). Full variable domain (missing parts from reference TRBV30 and TRBJ2-5): SQTIHQWPATLVQPVGSPLSLECTVEGTSNPNLYWYRQAAGRGLQLLFYSVGIGQISSEVPQNLSASRPQDRQFILSSKKLLLSDSGFYLCAWSVPLAPKETQYFGPGTRLLVL.

This sequence joins TRBV2 and TRBJ2-7; a possible D gene is TRBD2 (6 bases). The V gene lost 5 bases and the J gene lost 2 bases, with 13 bases spanning the gap. The CDR3 runs to 14 residues. Germline CDR1 SNHLY, CDR2 FYNNEI. The CDR3 sequence is CASSSGDFAYEQYF. CDR3 DNA sequence: TGTGCCAGCAGTTCGGGGGATTTCGCCTACGAGCAGTACTTC.

V gene TRBV5-4 combines with J gene TRBJ2-7; D is possibly TRBD2 (6 bases). V shed 2 bases and J shed 6 bases, with 18 bases lying between them. The CDR3 is 15 amino acids. Germline V gives CDR1 SGHNT, CDR2 YYREEE (reference sequence). CDR3 DNA sequence: TGTGCCAGCAGCTTTTTAGGGGAGGAAAACTCCGAGCAGTACTTC. Amino acid sequence: CASSFLGEENSEQYF.

On this clone itself: One end of the junction does not line up with germline, which may come from a read error. The chain is built from TRBV20-1 and TRBJ2-5; tentative D call: TRBD2 (5 bases). The CDR3 length is 11 residues. Per the germline V gene, CDR1 is DFQATT and CDR2 is SNEGSKA (reference sequence). This CDR3 reads CSARDLTNLHF. As DNA, the CDR3 is TGCAGTGCTAGAGATCTGACTAACCTTCACTTC.

V usage is TRBV6-5 and J usage is TRBJ2-1; possibly TRBD1 for D (5 bases). CDR1 MNHEY and CDR2 SVGAGI come from the germline V gene. V lost 7 bases to trimming and J lost 10 bases, with 11 bases between them. This CDR3 contains 11 residues. CDR3 coding DNA: TGTGCCAGCACCTCGGCAGGGGAGCAGTTCTTC. This codes for CASTSAGEQFF.

The chain joins TRBV4-1 to TRBJ2-5, with 7 nucleotides matching TRBD2. The germline CDR1 and CDR2 sequences are MGHRA and YSYEKL. The trim removed 2 bases at V and 3 bases at J, leaving 6 bases unmatched. The CDR3 runs 15 residues. CDR3 DNA sequence: TGCGCCAGCAGCCAAAGCCCGCTAGCGGAAGAGACCCAGTACTTC. Translation gives CASSQSPLAEETQYF.

The rearrangement uses TRBV7-6 and TRBJ1-2, with TRBD1 matching over 7 bases. The V segment lost 2 bases and the J segment 8 bases; nucleotides outside the gene matches: 14. The CDR3 totals 16 residues. Germline lookup yields CDR1 SGHVS and CDR2 FNYEAQ. The CDR3 spells CASSLLPRDSAKGYTF. The CDR3 region has the DNA TGTGCCAGCAGCTTATTACCCAGGGACAGCGCTAAGGGCTACACCTTC.

The rearrangement uses TRBV7-8 and TRBJ1-5, with 11 bases matching TRBD1. CDR3 length: 16 residues. J was trimmed by 6 bases and V by 5 bases; bases with no gene match: 9. Germline values: CDR1 SGHVS, CDR2 FQNEAQ. CDR3 sequence: CASSPGQGAGSQPQHF. CDR3 DNA sequence: TGTGCCAGCAGCCCTGGACAGGGGGCCGGTTCTCAGCCCCAGCATTTT. The full variable domain, rest sourced from reference TRBV7-8 and TRBJ1-5, is GAGVSQSPRYKVAKRGQDVALRCDPISGHVSLFWYQQALGQGPEFLTYFQNEAQLDKSGLPSDRFFAERPEGSVSTLKIQRTQQEDSAVYLCASSPGQGAGSQPQHFGDGTRLSIL.

Only one count was recorded for this clone. Germline is not matched at one junction end, which may reflect a read error. The chain combines TRBV18 with TRBJ1-5; TRBD1 agrees at 7 bases. Germline V CDR1 and CDR2: KGHSH, LQKENI. CDR3 length: 13 residues. The CDR3 protein is CASSGGGKQPQHF. The CDR3 coding sequence is TGTGCCAGCTCAGGAGGGGGCAAGCAGCCCCAGCATTTT.